The source of this T cell receptor (beta chain) is a study of neoadjuvant nivolumab and ipilimumab in lung cancer. Whole-study context: Patients got nivolumab 3 mg/kg on days 1, 15 and 29; combination added ipilimumab 1 mg/kg day 1.

This clone was seen a handful of times. Its antigen remains unknown. Produced via immunoSEQ multiplex PCR; TCRdb's table is partial and in-frame only. The table has 30,000 to 45,000 clones, about 88% seen once. The study, taken as a whole, reports: From pretherapy to surgery, tumor richness and clonality rose with dual therapy. Only a small number of samples underwent TCR sequencing. Higher pretherapy blood TCR richness went with higher resected-tumor richness.

CDR3 length equals 14 residues. V dropped 5 bases and J dropped 1 base, with 12 bases sitting between them. Germline CDR1 is MNHEY and CDR2 is SMNVEV (reference sequence). This material consisted of peripheral blood, taken before neoadjuvant nivolumab, alone or with ipilimumab. This TCR derives from an adult with non-small cell lung cancer. V usage is TRBV27 and J usage is TRBJ2-7, with D possibly matching TRBD1 (5 bases). CDR3 nucleotide sequence: TGTGCCAGCAGTGTCCAGGACACGTCCTACGAGCAGTACTTC. Its translation: CASSVQDTSYEQYF.